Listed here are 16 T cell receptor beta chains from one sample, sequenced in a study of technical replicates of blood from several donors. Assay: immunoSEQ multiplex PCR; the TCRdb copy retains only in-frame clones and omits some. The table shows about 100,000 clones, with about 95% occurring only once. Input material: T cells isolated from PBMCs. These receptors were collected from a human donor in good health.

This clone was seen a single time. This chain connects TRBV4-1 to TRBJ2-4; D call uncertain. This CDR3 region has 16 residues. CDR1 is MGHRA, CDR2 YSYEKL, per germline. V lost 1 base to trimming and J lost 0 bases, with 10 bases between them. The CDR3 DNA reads TGCGCCAGCAGCCAAGCCGACACCCTAGCCAAAAACATTCAGTACTTC. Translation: CASSQADTLAKNIQYF.

The CDR3 nucleotides read TGTGCCAGTAGTATAGACCCGGACAGCTCCTACGAGCAGTACTTC. This gives the protein CASSIDPDSSYEQYF. The chain combines TRBV19 with TRBJ2-7; a possible D gene is TRBD1 (6 bases). Germline CDR1 and CDR2: LNHDA and SQIVND (reference sequence). The V end was cut by 0 bases, the J end by 0 bases, with 9 bases between. The CDR3 sequence is 15 residues long. Filled out from reference TRBV19 and TRBJ2-7, the complete variable domain reads DGGITQSPKYLFRKEGQNVTLSCEQNLNHDAMYWYRQDPGQGLRLIYYSQIVNDFQKGDIAEGYSVSREKKESFPLTVTSAQKNPTAFYLCASSIDPDSSYEQYFGPGTRLTVT.

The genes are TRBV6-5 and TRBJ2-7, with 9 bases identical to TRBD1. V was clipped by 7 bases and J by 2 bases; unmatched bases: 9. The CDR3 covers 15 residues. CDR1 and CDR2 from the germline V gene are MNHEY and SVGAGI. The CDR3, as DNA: TGTGCCAGCAAAGCCAAGGACAGGGGTGCCTACGAGCAGTACTTC. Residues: CASKAKDRGAYEQYF.

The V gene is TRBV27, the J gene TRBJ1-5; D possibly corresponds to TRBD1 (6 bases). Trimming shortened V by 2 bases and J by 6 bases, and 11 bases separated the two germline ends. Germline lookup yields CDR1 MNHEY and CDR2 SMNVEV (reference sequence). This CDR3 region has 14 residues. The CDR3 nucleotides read TGTGCCAGCAGTTTAGGGGGAGGGGGTCAGCCCCAGCATTTT. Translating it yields CASSLGGGGQPQHF.

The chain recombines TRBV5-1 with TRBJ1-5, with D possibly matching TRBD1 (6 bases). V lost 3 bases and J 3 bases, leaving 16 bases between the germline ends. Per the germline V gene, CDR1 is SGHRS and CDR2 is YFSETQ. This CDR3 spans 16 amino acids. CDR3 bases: TGCGCCAGCAGCTACCCATCTGGGGACAACAATCAGCCCCAGCATTTT. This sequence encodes CASSYPSGDNNQPQHF.

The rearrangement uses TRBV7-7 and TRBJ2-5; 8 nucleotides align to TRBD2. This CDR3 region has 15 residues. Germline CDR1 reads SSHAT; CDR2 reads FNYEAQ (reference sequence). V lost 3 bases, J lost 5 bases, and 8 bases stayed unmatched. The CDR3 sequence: CASSFSERESETQYF. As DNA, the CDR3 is TGTGCCAGCAGCTTTTCAGAGCGGGAGTCCGAGACCCAGTACTTC.

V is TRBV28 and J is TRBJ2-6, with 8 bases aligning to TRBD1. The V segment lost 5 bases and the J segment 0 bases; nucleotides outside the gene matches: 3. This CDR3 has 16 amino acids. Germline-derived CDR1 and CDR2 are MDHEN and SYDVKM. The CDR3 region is CASSTGGSSGANVLTF. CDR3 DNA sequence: TGTGCCAGCAGTACAGGGGGGAGCTCTGGGGCCAACGTCCTGACTTTC.

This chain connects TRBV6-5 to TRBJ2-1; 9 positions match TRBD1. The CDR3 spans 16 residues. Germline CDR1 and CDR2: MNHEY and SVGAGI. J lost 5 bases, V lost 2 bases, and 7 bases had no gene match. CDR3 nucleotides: TGTGCCAGCAGTTACCGGGACAGGGTATCCGACAATGAGCAGTTCTTC. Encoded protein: CASSYRDRVSDNEQFF.

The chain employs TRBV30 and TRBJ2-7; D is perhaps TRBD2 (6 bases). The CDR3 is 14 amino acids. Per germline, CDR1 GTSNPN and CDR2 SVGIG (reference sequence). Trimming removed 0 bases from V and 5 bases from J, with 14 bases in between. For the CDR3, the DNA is TGTGCCTGGAGTGTAGCGGGCCAGGTCCACGAGCAGTACTTC. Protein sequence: CAWSVAGQVHEQYF.

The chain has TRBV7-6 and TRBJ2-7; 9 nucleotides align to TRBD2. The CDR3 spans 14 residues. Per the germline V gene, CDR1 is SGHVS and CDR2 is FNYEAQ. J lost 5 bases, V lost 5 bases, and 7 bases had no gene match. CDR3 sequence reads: CASSQRTSANEQYF. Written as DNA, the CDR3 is TGTGCCAGCAGCCAAAGGACTAGCGCGAACGAGCAGTACTTC.

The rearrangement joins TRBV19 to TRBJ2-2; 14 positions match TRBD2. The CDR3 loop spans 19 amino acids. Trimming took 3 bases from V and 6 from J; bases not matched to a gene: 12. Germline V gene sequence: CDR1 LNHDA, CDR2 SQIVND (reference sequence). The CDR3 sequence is CASSILTSGGALAPGELFF. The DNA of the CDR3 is TGTGCCAGTAGTATTTTGACTAGCGGGGGGGCCTTGGCCCCCGGGGAGCTGTTTTTT.

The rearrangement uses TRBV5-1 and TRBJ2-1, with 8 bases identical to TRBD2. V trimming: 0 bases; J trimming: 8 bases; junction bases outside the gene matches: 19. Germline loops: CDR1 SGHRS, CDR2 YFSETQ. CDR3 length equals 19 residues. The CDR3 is CASSLGTGGQWPHTDEQFF. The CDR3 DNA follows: TGCGCCAGCAGCTTGGGGACGGGGGGGCAGTGGCCGCATACGGATGAGCAGTTCTTC.

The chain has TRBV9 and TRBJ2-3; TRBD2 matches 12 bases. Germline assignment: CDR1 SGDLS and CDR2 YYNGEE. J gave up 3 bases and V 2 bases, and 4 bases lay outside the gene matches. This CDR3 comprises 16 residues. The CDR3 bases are TGTGCCAGCAGCGTGGGGACTAGCGGGTATACAGATACGCAGTATTTT. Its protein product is CASSVGTSGYTDTQYF. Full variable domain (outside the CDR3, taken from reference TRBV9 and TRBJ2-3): DSGVTQTPKHLITATGQRVTLRCSPRSGDLSVYWYQQSLDQGLQFLIQYYNGEERAKGNILERFSAQQFPDLHSELNLSSLELGDSALYFCASSVGTSGYTDTQYFGPGTRLTVL.

The CDR3 spells CASTRGRGDPYGYTF. CDR3 nucleotide sequence: TGTGCCAGCACTCGTGGGAGGGGGGATCCCTATGGCTACACCTTC. The rearrangement joins TRBV6-5 to TRBJ1-2; TRBD1 is a possible D gene (6 bases). Germline V lookup: CDR1 MNHEY, CDR2 SVGAGI. This CDR3 contains 15 residues. Trimming removed 7 bases from V and 4 bases from J, with 19 bases in between.

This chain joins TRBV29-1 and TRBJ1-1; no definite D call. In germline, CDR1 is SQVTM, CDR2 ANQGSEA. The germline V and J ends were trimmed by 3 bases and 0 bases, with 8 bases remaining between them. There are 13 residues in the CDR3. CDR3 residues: CSVEREMNTEAFF. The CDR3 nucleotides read TGCAGCGTTGAGAGGGAGATGAACACTGAAGCTTTCTTT.

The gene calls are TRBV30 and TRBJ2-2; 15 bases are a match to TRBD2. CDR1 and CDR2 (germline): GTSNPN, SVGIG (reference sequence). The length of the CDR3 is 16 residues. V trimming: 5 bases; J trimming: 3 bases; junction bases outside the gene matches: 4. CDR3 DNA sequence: TGTGCCTGGGGACTAGCGGGAGGGCCGGACACCGGGGAGCTGTTTTTT. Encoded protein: CAWGLAGGPDTGELFF.